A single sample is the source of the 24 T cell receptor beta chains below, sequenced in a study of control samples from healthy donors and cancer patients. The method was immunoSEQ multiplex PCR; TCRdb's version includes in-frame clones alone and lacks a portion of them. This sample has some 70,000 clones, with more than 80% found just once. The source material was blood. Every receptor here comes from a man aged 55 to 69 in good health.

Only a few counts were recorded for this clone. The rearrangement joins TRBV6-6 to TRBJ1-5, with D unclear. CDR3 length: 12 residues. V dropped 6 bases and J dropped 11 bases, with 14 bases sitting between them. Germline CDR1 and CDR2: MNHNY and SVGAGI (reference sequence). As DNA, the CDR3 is TGTGCCAGCAGGCTTACGGACGAGACCCAGCATTTT. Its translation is CASRLTDETQHF.

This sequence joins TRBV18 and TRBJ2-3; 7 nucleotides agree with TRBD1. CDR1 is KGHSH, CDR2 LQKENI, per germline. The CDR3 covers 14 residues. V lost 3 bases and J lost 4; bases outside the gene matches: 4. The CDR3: CASSPITGADTQYF. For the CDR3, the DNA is TGTGCCAGCTCACCCATTACAGGGGCAGATACGCAGTATTTT.

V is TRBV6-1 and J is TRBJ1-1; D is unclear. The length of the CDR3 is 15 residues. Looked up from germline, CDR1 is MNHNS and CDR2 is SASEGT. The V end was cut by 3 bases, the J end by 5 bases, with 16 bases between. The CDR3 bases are TGTGCCAGCAGTGACCAACTACCGGGGTGGACTGAAGCTTTCTTT. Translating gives CASSDQLPGWTEAFF.

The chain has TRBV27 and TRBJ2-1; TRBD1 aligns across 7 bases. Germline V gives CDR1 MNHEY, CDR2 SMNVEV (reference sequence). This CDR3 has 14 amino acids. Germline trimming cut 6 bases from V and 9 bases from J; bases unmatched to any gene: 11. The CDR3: CASRGQAIYSEQFF. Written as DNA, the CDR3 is TGTGCCAGCAGAGGACAGGCGATTTATAGTGAGCAGTTCTTC.

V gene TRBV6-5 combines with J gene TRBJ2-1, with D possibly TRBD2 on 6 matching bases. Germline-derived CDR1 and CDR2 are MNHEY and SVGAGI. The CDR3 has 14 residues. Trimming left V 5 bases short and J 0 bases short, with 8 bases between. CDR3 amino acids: CASSPRDSYNEQFF. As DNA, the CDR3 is TGTGCCAGCAGTCCGCGGGACTCCTACAATGAGCAGTTCTTC.

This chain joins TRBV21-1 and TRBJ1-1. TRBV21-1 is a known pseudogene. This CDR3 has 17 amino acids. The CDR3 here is CASSKVGCNSLNTEAFF. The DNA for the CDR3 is TGTGCCAGCAGCAAAGTAGGATGTAACTCTTTGAACACTGAAGCTTTCTTT.

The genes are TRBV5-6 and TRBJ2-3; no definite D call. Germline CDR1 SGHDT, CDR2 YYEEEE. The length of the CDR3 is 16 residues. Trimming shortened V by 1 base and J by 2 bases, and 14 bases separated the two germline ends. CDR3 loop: CASSLYTDQDTDTQYF. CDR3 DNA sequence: TGTGCCAGCAGCTTGTACACAGATCAGGACACAGATACGCAGTATTTT. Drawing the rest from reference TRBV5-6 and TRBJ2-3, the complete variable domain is DAGVTQSPTHLIKTRGQQVTLRCSPKSGHDTVSWYQQALGQGPQFIFQYYEEEERQRGNFPDRFSGHQFPNYSSELNVNALLLGDSALYLCASSLYTDQDTDTQYFGPGTRLTVL.

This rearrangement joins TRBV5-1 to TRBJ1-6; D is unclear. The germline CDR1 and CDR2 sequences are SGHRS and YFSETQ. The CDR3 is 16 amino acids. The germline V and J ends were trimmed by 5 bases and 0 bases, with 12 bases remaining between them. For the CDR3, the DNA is TGCGCCAGCAGGCAGACACCGAGCTCCTATAATTCACCCCTCCACTTT. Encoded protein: CASRQTPSSYNSPLHF.

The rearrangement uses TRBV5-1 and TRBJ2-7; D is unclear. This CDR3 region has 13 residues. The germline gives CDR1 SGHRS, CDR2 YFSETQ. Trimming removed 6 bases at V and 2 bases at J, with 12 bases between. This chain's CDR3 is CASNPDGAYEQYF. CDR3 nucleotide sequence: TGCGCCAGCAACCCGGACGGAGCCTACGAGCAGTACTTC.

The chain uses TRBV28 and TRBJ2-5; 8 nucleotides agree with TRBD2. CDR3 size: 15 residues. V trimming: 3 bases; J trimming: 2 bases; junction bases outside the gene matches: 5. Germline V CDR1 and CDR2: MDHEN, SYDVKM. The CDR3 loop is CASSFASGLQETQYF. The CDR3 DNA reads TGTGCCAGCAGTTTCGCTAGCGGGCTACAAGAGACCCAGTACTTC.

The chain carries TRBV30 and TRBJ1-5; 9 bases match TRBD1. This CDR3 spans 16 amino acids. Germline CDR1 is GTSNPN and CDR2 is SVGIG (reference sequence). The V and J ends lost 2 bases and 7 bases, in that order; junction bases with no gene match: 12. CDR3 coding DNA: TGTGCCTGGAGTACCCCGGGACAGGGAAACAGGCAGCCCCAGCATTTT. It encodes CAWSTPGQGNRQPQHF.

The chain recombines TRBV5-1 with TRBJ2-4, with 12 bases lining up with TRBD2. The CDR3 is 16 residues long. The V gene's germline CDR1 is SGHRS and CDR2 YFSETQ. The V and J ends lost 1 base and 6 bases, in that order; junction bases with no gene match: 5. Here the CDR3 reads CASSLRPSGRGNIQYF. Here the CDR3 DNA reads TGCGCCAGCAGCTTGCGCCCTAGCGGGAGGGGAAACATTCAGTACTTC.

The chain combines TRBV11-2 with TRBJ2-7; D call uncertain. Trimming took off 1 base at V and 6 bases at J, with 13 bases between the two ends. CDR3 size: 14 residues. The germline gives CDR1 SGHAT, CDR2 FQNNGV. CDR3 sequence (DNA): TGTGCCAGCAGCTTAGCGTCCAGACAATCCGAGCAGTACTTC. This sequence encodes CASSLASRQSEQYF.

CDR3 sequence reads: CASSVSRNTEAFF. Here the CDR3 DNA reads TGTGCCAGCAGCGTCTCGCGGAACACTGAAGCTTTCTTT. The V call is TRBV9, the J call TRBJ1-1, with D unresolved. With 2 bases removed from V and 1 base from J, the gap between germline ends came to 6 bases. This CDR3 contains 13 residues. Germline V gene lookup returns CDR1 SGDLS and CDR2 YYNGEE.

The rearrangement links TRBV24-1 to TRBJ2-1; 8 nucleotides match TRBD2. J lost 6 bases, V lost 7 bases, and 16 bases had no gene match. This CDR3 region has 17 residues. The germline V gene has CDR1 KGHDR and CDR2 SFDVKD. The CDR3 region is CATRSGTRGRRSNEQFF. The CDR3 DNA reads TGTGCCACCAGGTCCGGGACTAGAGGTAGACGGAGCAATGAGCAGTTCTTC.

CDR3 sequence reads: CASSLDGTGNYEQYF. DNA for the CDR3: TGTGCCAGCAGCTTAGACGGGACGGGCAACTACGAGCAGTACTTC. The chain links TRBV7-7 to TRBJ2-7; D may be TRBD1 or TRBD2 (5 bases each). Trimming took off 1 base at V and 3 bases at J, with 13 bases between the two ends. The CDR3 runs 15 residues. Germline V gives CDR1 SSHAT, CDR2 FNYEAQ (reference sequence). Based on the CDR3 plus reference TRBV7-7 and TRBJ2-7, the full variable domain is GAGVSQSPRYKVTKRGQDVTLRCDPISSHATLYWYQQALGQGPEFLTYFNYEAQPDKSGLPSDRFSAERPEGSISTLTIQRTEQRDSAMYRCASSLDGTGNYEQYFGPGTRLTVT.

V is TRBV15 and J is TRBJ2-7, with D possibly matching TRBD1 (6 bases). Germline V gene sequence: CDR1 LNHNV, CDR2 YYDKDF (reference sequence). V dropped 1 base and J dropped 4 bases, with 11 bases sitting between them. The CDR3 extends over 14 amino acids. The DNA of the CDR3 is TGTGCCACCAGCAGAGGTGGACAGACTTACGAGCAGTACTTC. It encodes CATSRGGQTYEQYF.

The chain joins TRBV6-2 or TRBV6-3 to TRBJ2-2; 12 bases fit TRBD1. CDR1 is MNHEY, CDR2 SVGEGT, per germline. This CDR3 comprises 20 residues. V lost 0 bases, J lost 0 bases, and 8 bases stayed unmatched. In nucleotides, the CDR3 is TGTGCCAGCAGTTACTCCGGGACAGGGGGCTTTAAGGCGAACACCGGGGAGCTGTTTTTT. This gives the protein CASSYSGTGGFKANTGELFF.

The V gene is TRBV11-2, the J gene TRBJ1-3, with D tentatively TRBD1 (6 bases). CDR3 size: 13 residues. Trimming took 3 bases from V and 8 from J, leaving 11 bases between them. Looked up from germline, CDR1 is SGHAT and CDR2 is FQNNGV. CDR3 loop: CASSLGHRDTIYF. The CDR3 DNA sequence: TGTGCCAGCAGCTTGGGACACCGAGACACCATATATTTT.

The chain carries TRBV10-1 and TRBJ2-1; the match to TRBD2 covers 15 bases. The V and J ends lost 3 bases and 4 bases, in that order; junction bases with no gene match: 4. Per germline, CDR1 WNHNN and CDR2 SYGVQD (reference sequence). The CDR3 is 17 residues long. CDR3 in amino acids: CASSEGLAGGPYNEQFF. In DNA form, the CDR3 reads TGCGCCAGCAGTGAAGGACTAGCGGGAGGGCCATACAATGAGCAGTTCTTC.

CDR3 DNA sequence: TGTGCCAGCAGCCTGCTAGCGGGAGATGACACCGGGGAGCTGTTTTTT. It specifies CASSLLAGDDTGELFF. This chain links TRBV3-1 (or the pseudogene TRBV3-2) with TRBJ2-2, with 10 bases that match TRBD2. Per germline, CDR1 LGHDT and CDR2 YNNKEL (reference sequence). J was trimmed by 3 bases and V by 4 bases; bases with no gene match: 5. This CDR3 region has 16 residues.

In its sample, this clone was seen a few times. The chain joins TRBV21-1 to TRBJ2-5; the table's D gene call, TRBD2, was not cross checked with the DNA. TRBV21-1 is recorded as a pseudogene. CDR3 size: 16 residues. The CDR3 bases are TGTGCCAGCAGCAGGTTTAAGCGGGCCTACCAAGAGACCCAGTACTTC. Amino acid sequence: CASSRFKRAYQETQYF.

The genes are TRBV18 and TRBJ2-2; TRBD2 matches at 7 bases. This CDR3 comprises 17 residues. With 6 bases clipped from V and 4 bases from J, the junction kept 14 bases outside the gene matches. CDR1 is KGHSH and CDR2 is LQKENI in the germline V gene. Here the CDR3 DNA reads TGTGCCAGCTCTCCCGACTCGGCTAGCGGACGCACCGGGGAGCTGTTTTTT. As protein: CASSPDSASGRTGELFF.

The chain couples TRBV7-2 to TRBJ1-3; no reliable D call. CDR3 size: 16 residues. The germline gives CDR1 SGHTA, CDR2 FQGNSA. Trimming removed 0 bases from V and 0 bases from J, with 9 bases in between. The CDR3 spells CASSLAFIHSGNTIYF. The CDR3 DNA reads TGTGCCAGCAGCTTAGCGTTCATCCACTCTGGAAACACCATATATTTT.